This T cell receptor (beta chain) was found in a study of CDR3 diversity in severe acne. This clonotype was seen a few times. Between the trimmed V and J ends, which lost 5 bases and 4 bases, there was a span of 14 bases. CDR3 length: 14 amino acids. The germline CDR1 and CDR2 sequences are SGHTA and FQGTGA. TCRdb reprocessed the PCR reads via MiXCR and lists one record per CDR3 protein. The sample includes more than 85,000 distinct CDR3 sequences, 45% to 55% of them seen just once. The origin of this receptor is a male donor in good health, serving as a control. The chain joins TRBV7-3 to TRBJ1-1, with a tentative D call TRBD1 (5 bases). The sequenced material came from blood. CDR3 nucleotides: TGTGCCAGCAGCCTCGGGGGAGTAAGCACTGAAGCTTTCTTT. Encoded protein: CASSLGGVSTEAFF.